The 24 T cell receptor beta chains below all came from one sample that was sequenced in a study of T-cell memory formation after mild COVID-19. TCRdb re-called the 5' RACE reads through MiXCR, storing one row per CDR3 protein. The data show approximately 480,000 distinct CDR3 sequences, about 18% seen once. The sequenced material came from PBMCs or a T cell subset sorted from them (not recorded which). The receptors derive from an adult woman who had mild COVID-19 (a few samples of this study predate the infection). Cell type and time point are not known.

This clonotype was seen more than once but under ten times. This chain joins TRBV2 and TRBJ2-7; D unclear. Trimming shortened V by 1 base and J by 4 bases, and 11 bases separated the two germline ends. This CDR3 is built from 14 residues. From germline, CDR1 is SNHLY and CDR2 FYNNEI. The CDR3 reads CASSEGPVKYEQYF. For the CDR3, the DNA is TGTGCCAGCAGTGAAGGCCCCGTCAAATACGAGCAGTACTTC.

The J gene is TRBJ2-1, the V gene TRBV4-3; D is uncertain. V lost 3 bases and J 1 base, leaving 19 bases between the germline ends. This CDR3 spans 18 amino acids. Germline V gives CDR1 LGHNA, CDR2 YSLEER. The CDR3 DNA follows: TGCGCCAGCAGCCACCCGCTCGGAGCTTTCTCGTCCTACAATGAGCAGTTCTTC. Encoded protein: CASSHPLGAFSSYNEQFF.

This clonotype was recorded a few times. This chain joins TRBV5-1 and TRBJ2-3; unclear D gene. The CDR3 covers 12 residues. Trimming cost V 0 bases and J 9 bases, with 8 bases left between them. The germline V gene encodes CDR1 SGHRS and CDR2 YFSETQ. The CDR3 here is CASSLDLKTQYF. CDR3 coding DNA: TGCGCCAGCAGCTTGGACTTGAAAACGCAGTATTTT.

This clonotype was counted only a few times. CDR3 sequence: CASSPTVSYNEQFF. Written as DNA, the CDR3 is TGTGCCAGCAGCCCGACGGTATCCTACAATGAGCAGTTCTTC. The chain joins TRBV7-3 to TRBJ2-1; no definite D call. With 5 bases removed from V and 1 base from J, the gap between germline ends came to 9 bases. CDR1 is SGHTA and CDR2 is FQGTGA in the germline V gene. The CDR3 is 14 amino acids. Complete variable domain (other parts from reference TRBV7-3 and TRBJ2-1): GAGVSQTPSNKVTEKGKYVELRCDPISGHTALYWYRQSLGQGPEFLIYFQGTGAADDSGLPNDRFFAVRPEGSVSTLKIQRTERGDSAVYLCASSPTVSYNEQFFGPGTRLTVL.

This clonotype was seen only a few times. J is TRBJ2-1 and V is TRBV5-1; TRBD1 agrees at 9 bases. Germline V gene data show CDR1 as SGHRS and CDR2 as YFSETQ. The CDR3 runs to 15 residues. The trim removed 4 bases at V and 1 base at J, leaving 3 bases unmatched. CDR3 protein: CASSIGQGSYNEQFF. CDR3 in DNA: TGCGCCAGCAGCATTGGACAGGGGTCCTACAATGAGCAGTTCTTC.

The chain combines TRBV5-1 with TRBJ2-3, with D possibly being TRBD2 (5 bases). Germline loops: CDR1 SGHRS, CDR2 YFSETQ. This CDR3 contains 15 residues. Trimming took off 4 bases at V and 5 bases at J, with 17 bases between the two ends. For the CDR3, the DNA is TGCGCCAGCAGCCGGGCTAGCACTTCAGGAGATACGCAGTATTTT. Encoded protein: CASSRASTSGDTQYF.

The V and J genes are TRBV4-1 and TRBJ2-7; TRBD1 aligns across 9 bases. The CDR3 extends over 18 amino acids. CDR1 is MGHRA and CDR2 is YSYEKL in the germline V gene. J was trimmed by 3 bases and V by 3 bases; bases with no gene match: 15. The CDR3 DNA is TGCGCCAGCAGCCACTTACCGGGACAGGGTGGAGACTTCTACGAGCAGTACTTC. It is translated as CASSHLPGQGGDFYEQYF.

The sample holds a few counts of this clonotype. This chain links TRBV3-1 with TRBJ2-3, with D possibly being TRBD1 or TRBD2 (5 bases each). Germline CDR1 is LGHDT and CDR2 is YNNKEL (reference sequence). Deletions cut 0 bases from V and 2 bases from J, with 9 bases between. The CDR3 consists of 15 residues. CDR3 region: CASSQEFGTTDTQYF. CDR3 DNA: TGTGCCAGCAGCCAAGAGTTTGGGACCACAGATACGCAGTATTTT.

This clonotype was seen repeatedly, ten times or more. This chain connects TRBV7-2 to TRBJ2-7, with TRBD1 matching 9 bases. Germline V lookup: CDR1 SGHTA, CDR2 FQGNSA. The CDR3 sequence is 14 residues long. Unmatched junction bases numbered 7, after V lost 7 bases and J lost 3 bases. CDR3 coding DNA: TGTGCCAGCACCGAGAGACAGGGGGTCTACGAGCAGTACTTC. It yields the protein CASTERQGVYEQYF.

The V call is TRBV5-6, the J call TRBJ2-5; D is tentatively TRBD1 or TRBD2 (5 bases each). CDR3 size: 15 residues. Looked up from germline, CDR1 is SGHDT and CDR2 is YYEEEE. V lost 4 bases to trimming and J lost 5 bases, with 18 bases between them. This chain's CDR3 is CASSRGPSSGETQYF. The DNA for the CDR3 is TGTGCCAGCAGCCGGGGACCTTCCTCGGGGGAGACCCAGTACTTC.

The V and J genes are TRBV9 and TRBJ2-5; D is unclear. CDR3 size: 16 residues. CDR1 SGDLS and CDR2 YYNGEE come from the germline V gene. V lost 0 bases to trimming and J lost 3 bases, with 15 bases between them. The CDR3, as DNA: TGTGCCAGCAGCGTAGGAATTCGGCCAAGAAAAGAGACCCAGTACTTC. Translation: CASSVGIRPRKETQYF. Full variable domain (missing parts from reference TRBV9 and TRBJ2-5): DSGVTQTPKHLITATGQRVTLRCSPRSGDLSVYWYQQSLDQGLQFLIQYYNGEERAKGNILERFSAQQFPDLHSELNLSSLELGDSALYFCASSVGIRPRKETQYFGPGTRLLVL.

The gene calls are TRBV24-1 and TRBJ2-4; D is ambiguous. The CDR3 is 14 amino acids. CDR1 KGHDR and CDR2 SFDVKD come from the germline V gene. V lost 2 bases and J lost 1, with 5 bases in between. The CDR3: CATSDSSAKNIQYF. The CDR3 region has the DNA TGTGCCACCAGTGATTCGTCGGCCAAAAACATTCAGTACTTC.

This clonotype was observed a few times. This chain joins TRBV24-1 and TRBJ2-3; D is possibly TRBD1 (6 bases). The germline V and J ends were trimmed by 12 bases and 0 bases, with 12 bases remaining between them. The germline gives CDR1 KGHDR, CDR2 SFDVKD. The CDR3 totals 13 residues. The DNA for the CDR3 is TGTGCCGCCGGGACACCCAGCACAGATACGCAGTATTTT. It encodes CAAGTPSTDTQYF.

The rearrangement uses TRBV7-6 and TRBJ2-2, with 12 bases aligning to TRBD1. Germline V gene data show CDR1 as SGHVS and CDR2 as FNYEAQ. The CDR3 contains 19 residues. V dropped 4 bases and J dropped 6; count of bases not matched to a gene: 15. The CDR3 here is CASSSPVNRDRGLPGELFF. CDR3 nucleotide sequence: TGTGCCAGCAGCTCGCCAGTCAACCGGGACAGGGGGCTACCCGGGGAGCTGTTTTTT.

The table lists this clonotype with a few counts. The CDR3 loop is CASSQRASGTDTQYF. CDR3 bases: TGCGCCAGCAGCCAGCGGGCTAGCGGTACAGATACGCAGTATTTT. The J gene is TRBJ2-3, the V gene TRBV4-3; 7 bases line up with TRBD2. CDR1 and CDR2 (germline): LGHNA, YSLEER. V lost 3 bases, J lost 3 bases, and 6 bases stayed unmatched. This CDR3 comprises 15 residues.

CDR3 nucleotide sequence: TGTGCCAGCAGCTTAGATTGGGGGCAGGGTTATGGCTACACCTTC. Translation gives CASSLDWGQGYGYTF. V is TRBV11-2 and J is TRBJ1-2; D is perhaps TRBD1 (6 bases). Germline V lookup: CDR1 SGHAT, CDR2 FQNNGV. The length of the CDR3 is 15 residues. Between the trimmed V and J ends, which lost 0 bases and 5 bases, there was a span of 13 bases.

The V call is TRBV5-1, the J call TRBJ2-2; D gene uncertain. Per germline, CDR1 SGHRS and CDR2 YFSETQ. The CDR3 is 15 residues long. V was clipped by 3 bases and J by 2 bases, with 11 bases between them. The CDR3 nucleotides read TGCGCCAGCAGCTCTTCGGAGCCCAACACCGGGGAGCTGTTTTTT. It translates to CASSSSEPNTGELFF.

This rearrangement joins TRBV9 to TRBJ1-3; no clear D gene. Trimming stripped 6 bases from V and 3 bases from J, with 7 bases between. The CDR3 has 12 residues. CDR1 SGDLS and CDR2 YYNGEE come from the germline V gene. The CDR3 protein is CASTPGGNTIYF. The CDR3, as DNA: TGTGCCAGCACCCCAGGTGGAAACACCATATATTTT.

This clonotype has only a few counts. J is TRBJ1-2 and V is TRBV5-1; no clear D. Germline V lookup: CDR1 SGHRS, CDR2 YFSETQ. The CDR3 has 13 residues. V lost 0 bases to trimming and J lost 6 bases, with 9 bases between them. The CDR3 here is CASSLVASHGYTF. The CDR3, as DNA: TGCGCCAGCAGCTTGGTTGCATCTCATGGCTACACCTTC.

The chain joins TRBV29-1 to TRBJ2-1; TRBD1 agrees at 9 bases. The trim removed 6 bases at V and 7 bases at J, leaving 10 bases unmatched. This CDR3 comprises 14 residues. The V gene's germline CDR1 is SQVTM and CDR2 ANQGSEA. The CDR3 loop is CSVKGTGNENEQFF. The CDR3 DNA follows: TGCAGCGTGAAAGGGACAGGGAACGAAAATGAGCAGTTCTTC.

This sequence joins TRBV5-1 and TRBJ2-7, with 7 bases lining up with TRBD2. Trimming at V came to 4 bases and at J to 2 bases, leaving 6 bases not matched to a gene. Germline loops: CDR1 SGHRS, CDR2 YFSETQ. The CDR3 is 14 amino acids. CDR3 bases: TGCGCCAGCAGCCCGAGCGGGAATACCTACGAGCAGTACTTC. Encoded protein: CASSPSGNTYEQYF.

A few counts support this clonotype. V and J are TRBV11-2 and TRBJ2-1; 8 positions agree with TRBD2. The CDR3 is made up of 16 amino acids. V gave up 1 base and J gave up 8 bases; unmatched junction bases: 10. Germline CDR1 is SGHAT and CDR2 is FQNNGV. This CDR3 is CASSLVTSGPRHEQFF. In nucleotides, the CDR3 is TGTGCCAGCAGCTTAGTCACTAGCGGCCCGAGGCATGAGCAGTTCTTC.

This clonotype was counted at least ten times. V and J are TRBV7-7 and TRBJ2-7; D ambiguous. The CDR3 is 13 amino acids. V lost 0 bases and J lost 1, with 4 bases in between. The germline V gene has CDR1 SSHAT and CDR2 FNYEAQ (reference sequence). CDR3 protein: CASSLAQSYEQYF. The CDR3 nucleotides are TGTGCCAGCAGCTTAGCACAGTCCTACGAGCAGTACTTC.

The genes are TRBV6-5 and TRBJ2-3; 7 bases map to TRBD1. The V gene's germline CDR1 is MNHEY and CDR2 SVGAGI. The CDR3 spans 15 residues. V trimming: 5 bases; J trimming: 2 bases; junction bases outside the gene matches: 7. The CDR3 is CASSRQGMNTDTQYF. The CDR3 DNA reads as TGTGCCAGCAGTCGACAGGGAATGAACACAGATACGCAGTATTTT.